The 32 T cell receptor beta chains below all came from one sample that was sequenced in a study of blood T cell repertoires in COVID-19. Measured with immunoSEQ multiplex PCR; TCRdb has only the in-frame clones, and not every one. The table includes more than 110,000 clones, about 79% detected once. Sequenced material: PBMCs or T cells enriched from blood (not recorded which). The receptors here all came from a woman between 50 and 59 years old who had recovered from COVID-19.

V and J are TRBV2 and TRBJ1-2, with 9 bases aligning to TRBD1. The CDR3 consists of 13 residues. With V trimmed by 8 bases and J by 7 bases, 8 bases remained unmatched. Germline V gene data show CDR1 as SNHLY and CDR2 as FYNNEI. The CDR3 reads CASVPDRGSGYTF. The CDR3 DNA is TGTGCCAGCGTCCCGGACAGGGGAAGTGGCTACACCTTC.

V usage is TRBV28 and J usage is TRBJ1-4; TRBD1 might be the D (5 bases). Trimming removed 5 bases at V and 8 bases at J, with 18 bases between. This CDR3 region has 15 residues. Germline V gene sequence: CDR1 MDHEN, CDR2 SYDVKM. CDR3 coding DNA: TGTGCCAGCAGTCTCCCCAGGGCGATTGAGGAAAAACTGTTTTTT. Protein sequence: CASSLPRAIEEKLFF.

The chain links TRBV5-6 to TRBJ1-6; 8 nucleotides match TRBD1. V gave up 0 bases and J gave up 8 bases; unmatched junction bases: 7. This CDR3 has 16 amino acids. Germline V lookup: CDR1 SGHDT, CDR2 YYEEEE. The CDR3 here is CASSLASGQVHSPLHF. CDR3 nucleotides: TGTGCCAGCAGCTTGGCCTCGGGACAGGTTCATTCACCCCTCCACTTT.

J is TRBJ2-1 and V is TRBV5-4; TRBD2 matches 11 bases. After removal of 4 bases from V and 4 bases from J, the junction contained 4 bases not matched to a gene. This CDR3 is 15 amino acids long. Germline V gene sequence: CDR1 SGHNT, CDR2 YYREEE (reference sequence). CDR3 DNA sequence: TGTGCCAGCAGCCCCGGGACTAGCGGATACAATGAGCAGTTCTTC. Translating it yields CASSPGTSGYNEQFF.

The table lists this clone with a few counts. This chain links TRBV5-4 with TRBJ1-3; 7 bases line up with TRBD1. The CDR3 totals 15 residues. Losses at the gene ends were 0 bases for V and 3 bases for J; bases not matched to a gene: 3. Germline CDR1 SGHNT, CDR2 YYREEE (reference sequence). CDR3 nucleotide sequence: TGTGCCAGCAGCTTGGATTCAGGGGGTGGAAACACCATATATTTT. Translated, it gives CASSLDSGGGNTIYF. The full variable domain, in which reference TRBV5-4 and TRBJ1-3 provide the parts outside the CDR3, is ETGVTQSPTHLIKTRGQQVTLRCSSQSGHNTVSWYQQALGQGPQFIFQYYREEENGRGNFPPRFSGLQFPNYSSELNVNALELDDSALYLCASSLDSGGGNTIYFGEGSWLTVV.

The CDR3 loop is CAWSVSGGETEAFF. Written as DNA, the CDR3 is TGTGCCTGGAGTGTATCAGGTGGGGAGACTGAAGCTTTCTTT. V and J are TRBV30 and TRBJ1-1; D unclear. V shed 0 bases and J shed 5 bases, with 13 bases lying between them. The CDR3 loop spans 14 amino acids. Germline V gene data show CDR1 as GTSNPN and CDR2 as SVGIG (reference sequence).

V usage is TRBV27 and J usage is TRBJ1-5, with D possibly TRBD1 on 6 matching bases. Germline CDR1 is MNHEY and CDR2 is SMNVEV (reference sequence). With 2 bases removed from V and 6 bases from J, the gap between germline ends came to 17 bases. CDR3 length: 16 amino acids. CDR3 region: CASSLRGGPGVQPQHF. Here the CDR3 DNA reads TGTGCCAGCAGTTTACGGGGTGGCCCAGGGGTTCAGCCCCAGCATTTT.

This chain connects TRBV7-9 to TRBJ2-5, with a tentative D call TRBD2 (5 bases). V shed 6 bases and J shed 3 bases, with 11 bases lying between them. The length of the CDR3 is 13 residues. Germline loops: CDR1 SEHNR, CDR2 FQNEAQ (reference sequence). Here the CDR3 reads CASRVEGKETQYF. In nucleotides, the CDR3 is TGTGCCAGCAGAGTTGAGGGTAAAGAGACCCAGTACTTC.

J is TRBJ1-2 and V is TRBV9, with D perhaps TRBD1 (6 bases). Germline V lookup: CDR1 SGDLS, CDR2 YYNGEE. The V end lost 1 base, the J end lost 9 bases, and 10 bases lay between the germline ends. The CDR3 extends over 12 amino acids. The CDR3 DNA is TGTGCCAGCAGCGTAAGTACAGGGAGCTACACCTTC. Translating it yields CASSVSTGSYTF.

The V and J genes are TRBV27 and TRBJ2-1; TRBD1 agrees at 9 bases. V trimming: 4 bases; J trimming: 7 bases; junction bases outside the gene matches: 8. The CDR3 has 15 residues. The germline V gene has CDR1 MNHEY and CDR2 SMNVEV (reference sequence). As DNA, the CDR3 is TGTGCCAGCAGTTCCTACGGGACAGGGAATAATGAGCAGTTCTTC. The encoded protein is CASSSYGTGNNEQFF.

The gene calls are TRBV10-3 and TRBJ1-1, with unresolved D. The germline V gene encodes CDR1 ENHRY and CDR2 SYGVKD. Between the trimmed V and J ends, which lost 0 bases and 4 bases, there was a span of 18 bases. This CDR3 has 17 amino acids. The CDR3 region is CAISESVGEGGITEAFF. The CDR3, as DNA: TGTGCCATCAGTGAGTCGGTTGGGGAGGGAGGTATCACTGAAGCTTTCTTT.

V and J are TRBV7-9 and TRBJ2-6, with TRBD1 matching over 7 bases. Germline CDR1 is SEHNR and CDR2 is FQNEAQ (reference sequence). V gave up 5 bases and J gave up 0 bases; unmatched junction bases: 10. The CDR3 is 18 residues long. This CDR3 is CASSRTGKSLSGANVLTF. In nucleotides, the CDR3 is TGTGCCAGCAGCAGGACAGGCAAGTCCCTCTCTGGGGCCAACGTCCTGACTTTC.

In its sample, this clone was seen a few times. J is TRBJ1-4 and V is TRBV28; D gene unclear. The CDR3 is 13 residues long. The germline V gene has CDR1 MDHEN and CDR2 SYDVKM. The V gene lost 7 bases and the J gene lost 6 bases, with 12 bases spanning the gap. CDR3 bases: TGTGCCAGCAATTTCCCCGGGGATGAAAAACTGTTTTTT. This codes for CASNFPGDEKLFF.

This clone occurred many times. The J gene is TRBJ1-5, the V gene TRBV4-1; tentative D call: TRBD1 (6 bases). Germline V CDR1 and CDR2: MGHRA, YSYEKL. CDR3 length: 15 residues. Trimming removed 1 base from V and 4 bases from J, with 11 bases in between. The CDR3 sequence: CASSQADRINQPQHF. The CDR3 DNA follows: TGCGCCAGCAGCCAAGCTGACAGGATTAATCAGCCCCAGCATTTT.

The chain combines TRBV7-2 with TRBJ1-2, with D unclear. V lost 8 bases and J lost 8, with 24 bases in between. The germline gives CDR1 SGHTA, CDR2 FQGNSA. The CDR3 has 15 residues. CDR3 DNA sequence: TGTGCCAGCCTGCCCTCGCTGAGGGAACTGAAAGGCTACACCTTC. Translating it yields CASLPSLRELKGYTF.

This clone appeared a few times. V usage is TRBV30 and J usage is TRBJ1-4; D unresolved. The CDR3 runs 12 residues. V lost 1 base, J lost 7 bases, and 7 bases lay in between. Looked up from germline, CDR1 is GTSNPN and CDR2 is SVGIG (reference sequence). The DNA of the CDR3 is TGTGCCTGGAGTGACATTGGTGAAAAACTGTTTTTT. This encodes CAWSDIGEKLFF.

CDR3 sequence (DNA): TGTGCCAGCAGCGTAGATCAGGAGACCCAGTACTTC. This encodes CASSVDQETQYF. The rearrangement joins TRBV9 to TRBJ2-5; D unresolved. V lost 0 bases and J lost 5, with 5 bases in between. CDR3 length equals 12 residues. Per germline, CDR1 SGDLS and CDR2 YYNGEE.

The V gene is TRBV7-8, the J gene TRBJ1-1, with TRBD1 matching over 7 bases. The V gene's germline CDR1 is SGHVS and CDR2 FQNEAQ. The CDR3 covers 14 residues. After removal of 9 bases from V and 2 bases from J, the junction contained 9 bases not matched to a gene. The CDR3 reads CASDPRDRNTEAFF. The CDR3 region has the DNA TGTGCCAGTGATCCCAGGGACAGAAACACTGAAGCTTTCTTT. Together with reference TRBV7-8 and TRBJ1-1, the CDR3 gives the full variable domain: GAGVSQSPRYKVAKRGQDVALRCDPISGHVSLFWYQQALGQGPEFLTYFQNEAQLDKSGLPSDRFFAERPEGSVSTLKIQRTQQEDSAVYLCASDPRDRNTEAFFGQGTRLTVV.

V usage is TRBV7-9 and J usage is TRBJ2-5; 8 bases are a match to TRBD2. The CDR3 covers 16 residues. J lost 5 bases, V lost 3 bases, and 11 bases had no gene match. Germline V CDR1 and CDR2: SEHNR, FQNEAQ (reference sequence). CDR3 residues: CASSFGSGGVRETQYF. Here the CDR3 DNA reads TGTGCCAGCAGCTTCGGGAGCGGGGGCGTCCGGGAGACCCAGTACTTC.

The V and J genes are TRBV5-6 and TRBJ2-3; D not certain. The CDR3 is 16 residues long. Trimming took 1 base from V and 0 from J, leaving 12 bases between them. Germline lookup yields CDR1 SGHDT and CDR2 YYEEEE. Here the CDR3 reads CASSLSLLSSTDTQYF. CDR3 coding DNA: TGTGCCAGCAGCTTGTCTCTCTTATCTAGCACAGATACGCAGTATTTT.

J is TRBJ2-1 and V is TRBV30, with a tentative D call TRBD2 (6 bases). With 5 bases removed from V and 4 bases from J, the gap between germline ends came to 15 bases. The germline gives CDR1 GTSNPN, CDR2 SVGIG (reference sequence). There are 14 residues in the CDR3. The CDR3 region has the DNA TGTGCCTGGGAACCCGCGGGACCGTACAATGAGCAGTTCTTC. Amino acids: CAWEPAGPYNEQFF.

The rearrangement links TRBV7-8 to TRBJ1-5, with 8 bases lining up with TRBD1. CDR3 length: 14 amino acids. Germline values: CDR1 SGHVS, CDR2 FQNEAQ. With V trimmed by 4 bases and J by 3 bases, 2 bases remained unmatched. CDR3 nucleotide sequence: TGTGCCAGCAGCTGGGACAGGATCAATCAGCCCCAGCATTTT. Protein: CASSWDRINQPQHF.

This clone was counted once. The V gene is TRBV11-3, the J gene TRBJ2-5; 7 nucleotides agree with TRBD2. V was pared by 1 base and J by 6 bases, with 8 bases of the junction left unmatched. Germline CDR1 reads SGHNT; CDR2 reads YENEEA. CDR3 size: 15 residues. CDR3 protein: CASSLGATSRQTQYF. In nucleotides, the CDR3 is TGTGCCAGCAGCTTAGGGGCGACTAGCAGGCAGACCCAGTACTTC. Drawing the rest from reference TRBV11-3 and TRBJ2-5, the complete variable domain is EAGVVQSPRYKIIEKKQPVAFWCNPISGHNTLYWYLQNLGQGPELLIRYENEEAVDDSQLPKDRFSAERLKGVDSTLKIQPAELGDSAVYLCASSLGATSRQTQYFGPGTRLLVL.

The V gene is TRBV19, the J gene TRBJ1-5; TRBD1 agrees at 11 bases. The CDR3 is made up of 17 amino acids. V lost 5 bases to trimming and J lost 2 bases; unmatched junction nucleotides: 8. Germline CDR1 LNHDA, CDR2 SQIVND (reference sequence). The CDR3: CASSFRDRGGGNQPQHF. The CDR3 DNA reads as TGTGCCAGTAGTTTCCGGGACAGGGGGGGCGGCAATCAGCCCCAGCATTTT.

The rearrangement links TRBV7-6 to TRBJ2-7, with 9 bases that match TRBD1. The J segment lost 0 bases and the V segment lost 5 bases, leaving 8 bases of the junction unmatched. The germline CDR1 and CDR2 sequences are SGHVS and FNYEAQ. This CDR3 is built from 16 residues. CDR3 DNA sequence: TGTGCCAGCAGCCCAGGGGGACAGGGAATCTCCTACGAGCAGTACTTC. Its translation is CASSPGGQGISYEQYF.

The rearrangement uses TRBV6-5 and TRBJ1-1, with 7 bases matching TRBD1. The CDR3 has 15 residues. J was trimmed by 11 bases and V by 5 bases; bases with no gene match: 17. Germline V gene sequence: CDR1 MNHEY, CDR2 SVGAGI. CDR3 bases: TGTGCCAGCAGTCTTAGACAGGGAGGTCCCCCTGGGGCTTTCTTT. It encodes CASSLRQGGPPGAFF.

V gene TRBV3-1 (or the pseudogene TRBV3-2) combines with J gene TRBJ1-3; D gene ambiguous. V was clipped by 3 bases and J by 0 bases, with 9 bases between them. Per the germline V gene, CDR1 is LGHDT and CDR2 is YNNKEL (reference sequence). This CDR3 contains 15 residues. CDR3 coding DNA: TGTGCCAGCAGCCAGGGCAGAAACTCTGGAAACACCATATATTTT. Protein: CASSQGRNSGNTIYF.

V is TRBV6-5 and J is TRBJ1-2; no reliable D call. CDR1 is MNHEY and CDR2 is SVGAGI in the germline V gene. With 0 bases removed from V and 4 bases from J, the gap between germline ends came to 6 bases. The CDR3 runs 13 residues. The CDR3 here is CASSYSTRYGYTF. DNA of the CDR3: TGTGCCAGCAGTTACTCCACTCGCTATGGCTACACCTTC.

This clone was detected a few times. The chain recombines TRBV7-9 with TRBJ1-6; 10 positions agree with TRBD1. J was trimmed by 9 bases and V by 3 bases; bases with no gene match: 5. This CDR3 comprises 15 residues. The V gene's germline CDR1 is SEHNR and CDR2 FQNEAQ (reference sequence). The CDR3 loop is CASSLGQGSSSPLHF. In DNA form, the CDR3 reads TGTGCCAGCAGCTTGGGACAGGGGAGTAGTTCACCCCTCCACTTT. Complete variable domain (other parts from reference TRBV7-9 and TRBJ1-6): DTGVSQNPRHKITKRGQNVTFRCDPISEHNRLYWYRQTLGQGPEFLTYFQNEAQLEKSRLLSDRFSAERPKGSFSTLEIQRTEQGDSAMYLCASSLGQGSSSPLHFGNGTRLTVT.

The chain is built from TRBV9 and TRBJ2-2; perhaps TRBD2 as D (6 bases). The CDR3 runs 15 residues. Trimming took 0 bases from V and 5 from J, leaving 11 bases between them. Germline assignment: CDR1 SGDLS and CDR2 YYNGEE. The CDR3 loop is CASSVGGGTTGELFF. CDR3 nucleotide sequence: TGTGCCAGCAGCGTAGGTGGAGGGACGACCGGGGAGCTGTTTTTT.

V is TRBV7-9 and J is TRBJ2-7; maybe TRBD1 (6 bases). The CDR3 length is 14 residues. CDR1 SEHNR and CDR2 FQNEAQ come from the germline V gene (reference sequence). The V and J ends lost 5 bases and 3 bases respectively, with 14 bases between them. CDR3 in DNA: TGTGCCAGCAGCCCATGGGACACGATCTACGAGCAGTACTTC. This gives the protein CASSPWDTIYEQYF.

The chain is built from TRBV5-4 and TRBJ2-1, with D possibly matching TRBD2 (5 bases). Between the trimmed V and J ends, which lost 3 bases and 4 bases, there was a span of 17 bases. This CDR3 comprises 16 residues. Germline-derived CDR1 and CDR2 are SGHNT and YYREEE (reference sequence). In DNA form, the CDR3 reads TGTGCCAGCAGCTCCTCGGGATACCAGCCATACAATGAGCAGTTCTTC. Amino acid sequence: CASSSSGYQPYNEQFF.